This record covers a single T cell receptor (beta chain). Its antigen is not known. The germline V gene has CDR1 SEHNR and CDR2 FQNEAQ (reference sequence). The length of the CDR3 is 15 residues. Between the trimmed V and J ends, which lost 4 bases and 0 bases, there was a span of 11 bases. These data are taken from a study of PD-1 blockade in classical Hodgkin lymphoma. This table comes from immunoSEQ multiplex PCR, and its TCRdb copy is limited to in-frame clones, with some not included. The repertoire has 45,000 to 60,000 clones, roughly 80% of them found once; the top ten carry 15% to 20%. Study conclusions and caveats: Those achieving complete response showed baseline diversity like newly diagnosed patients. Significant TCR diversity gains by C4D1 occurred in CD4+ but not CD8+ cells. Newly diagnosed patients had baseline TCR diversity that was reportedly lower than that of healthy donors.

Each and every patient relapsed after autologous stem cell transplantation, and patients got differing brentuximab vedotin exposure. Complete response, partial response or progressive disease constituted the best responses recorded. The receptor was derived from a human donor with classical Hodgkin lymphoma. This material consisted of peripheral blood mononuclear cells (PBMCs), taken at baseline. The chain carries TRBV7-9 and TRBJ2-3; maybe TRBD2 (5 bases). CDR3 sequence reads: CASSSPGVSTDTQYF. The DNA of the CDR3 is TGTGCCAGCAGCTCCCCCGGGGTTAGCACAGATACGCAGTATTTT.